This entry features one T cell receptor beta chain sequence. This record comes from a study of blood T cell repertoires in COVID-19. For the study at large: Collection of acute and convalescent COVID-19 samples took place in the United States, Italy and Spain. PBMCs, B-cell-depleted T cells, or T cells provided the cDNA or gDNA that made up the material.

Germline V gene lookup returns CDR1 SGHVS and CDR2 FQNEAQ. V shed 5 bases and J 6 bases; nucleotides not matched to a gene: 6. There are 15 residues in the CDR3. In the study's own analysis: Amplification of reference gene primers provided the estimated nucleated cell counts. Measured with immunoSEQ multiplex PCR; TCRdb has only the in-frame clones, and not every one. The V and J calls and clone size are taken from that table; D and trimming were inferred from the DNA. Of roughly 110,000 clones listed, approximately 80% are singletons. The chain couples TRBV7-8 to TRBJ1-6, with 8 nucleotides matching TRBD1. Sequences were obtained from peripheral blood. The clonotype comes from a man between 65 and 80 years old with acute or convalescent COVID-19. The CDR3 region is CASSPGQGGNSPLHF. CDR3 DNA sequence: TGTGCCAGCAGCCCCGGACAGGGCGGTAATTCACCCCTCCACTTT.